This TCR beta chain was profiled in a study of blood T cells in healthy people across ages. Study observations and caveats: Measured against age, TCR beta diversity per million T cells decreased in a roughly linear manner. TCR beta diversity correlated strongly with naive T cell percentage.

With respect to this clonotype: Its target is not known.

The use of a sample-barcoded 5' primer and a J-beta primer mix characterized a second PCR of roughly 7 to 11 cycles. TCRdb ran MiXCR on the 5' RACE reads and lists one entry per CDR3 protein. Among fewer than 1.5 million distinct CDR3 sequences listed, roughly 40% were seen once. The germline V gene encodes CDR1 SGHTA and CDR2 FQGNSA. V was clipped by 1 base and J by 7 bases; unmatched bases: 5. The length of the CDR3 is 15 residues. The sequence came from a young woman in good health. V usage is TRBV7-2 and J usage is TRBJ2-1; the match to TRBD2 covers 9 bases. The source material was blood. The CDR3 is CASSLVAGAMNEQFF. The DNA of the CDR3 is TGTGCCAGCAGCTTAGTAGCGGGGGCTATGAATGAGCAGTTCTTC.